The source of this T cell receptor beta chain is a study of cytomegalovirus exposure and HLA in healthy donors. This clone was observed once. The antigen is undetermined. Germline CDR1 and CDR2: KGHSH and LQKENI. The CDR3 loop spans 14 amino acids. Trimming cost V 6 bases and J 2 bases, with 12 bases left between them. Nominally healthy donors were sampled, though unrecorded immune exposures were likely. Findings and caveats of the study: A later analysis found common viral pathogens apparently linked to several of the most significant clusters. Analyzed later, most CMV-associated TCR beta chains appeared HLA-restricted.

It was with 60 Vbeta and 13 Jbeta primers that the PCR ran. TCRdb keeps only in-frame clones here, not all; method: immunoSEQ multiplex PCR. Of 150,000 to 250,000 clones detected, roughly four fifths appear once; the ten largest clones hold approximately 0.092%. Sequenced material: PBMCs. The clonotype was recovered from a boy younger than 10 in good health and CMV-seronegative. This chain links TRBV18 with TRBJ2-3, with a weak D call TRBD2 (7 bases). The CDR3 coding sequence is TGTGCCAGCTCCTCGGGGGGCCCCACAGATACGCAGTATTTT. This encodes CASSSGGPTDTQYF.